This TCR beta chain stems from a study of circulating and synovial CD4+ cells in juvenile arthritis. TCRdb keeps only in-frame clones here, not all; method: immunoSEQ multiplex PCR. The table has about 34,000 clones, just under 97% seen once. Sequencing was done on a sample of CD4+ T cells from blood. This clonotype was obtained from a human donor with juvenile idiopathic arthritis.

The CDR3 DNA follows: TGTGCCAGCAGCCCAAAGCTACCGGGGGGGGGCTTTGAGACCCAGTACTTC. Protein: CASSPKLPGGGFETQYF. The chain links TRBV11-2 to TRBJ2-5; TRBD2 matches 8 bases. The CDR3 loop spans 17 amino acids. V shed 5 bases, J shed 5 bases, and the junction held 16 bases outside the gene matches. Germline CDR1 is SGHAT and CDR2 is FQNNGV.